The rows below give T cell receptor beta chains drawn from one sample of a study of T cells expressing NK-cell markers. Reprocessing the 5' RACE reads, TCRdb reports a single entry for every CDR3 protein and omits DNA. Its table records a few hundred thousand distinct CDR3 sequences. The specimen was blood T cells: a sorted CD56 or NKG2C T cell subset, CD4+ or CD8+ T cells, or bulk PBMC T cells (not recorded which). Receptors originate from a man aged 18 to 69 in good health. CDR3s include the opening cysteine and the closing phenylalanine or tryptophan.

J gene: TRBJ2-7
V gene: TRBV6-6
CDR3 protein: CASSPLSGYEQYF

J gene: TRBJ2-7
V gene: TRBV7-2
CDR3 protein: CASSSRGSAGESYEQYF

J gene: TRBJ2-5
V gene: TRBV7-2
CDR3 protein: CASSLEAGGHGTQYF

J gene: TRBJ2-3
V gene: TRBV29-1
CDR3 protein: CSVDQDLGDTQYF

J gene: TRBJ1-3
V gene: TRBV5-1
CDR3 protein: CASSFLPHSLSGNTIYF

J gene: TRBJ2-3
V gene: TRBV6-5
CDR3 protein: CASSYSYSASGLGTQYF

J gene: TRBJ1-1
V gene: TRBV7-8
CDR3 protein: CASSKQGRLLTEAFF

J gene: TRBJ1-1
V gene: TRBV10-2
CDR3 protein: CASSAWTEAFF

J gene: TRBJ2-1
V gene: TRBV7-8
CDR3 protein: CASSYEQRGGLDEQFF

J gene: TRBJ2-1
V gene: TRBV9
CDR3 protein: CASSVAGSGGAHEQFF

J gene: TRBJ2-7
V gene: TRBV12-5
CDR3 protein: CASGPPYAYEQYF

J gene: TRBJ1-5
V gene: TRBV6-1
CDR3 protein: CASDDRDGSNQPQHF

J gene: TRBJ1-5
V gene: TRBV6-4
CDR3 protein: CAIQRSRENQPQHF

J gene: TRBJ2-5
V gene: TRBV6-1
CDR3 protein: CASSEPNRAQETQYF

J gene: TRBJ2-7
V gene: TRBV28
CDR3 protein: CASSLPGVHYEQYF

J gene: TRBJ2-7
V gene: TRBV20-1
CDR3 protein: CSALGRRRYTYEQYF

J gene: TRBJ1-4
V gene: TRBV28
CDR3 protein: CASSPLTGQLEVNEKLFF

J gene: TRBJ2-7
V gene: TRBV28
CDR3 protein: CASSTSGYSYEQYF

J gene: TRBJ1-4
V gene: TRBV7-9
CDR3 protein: CASSKPGQANEKLFF

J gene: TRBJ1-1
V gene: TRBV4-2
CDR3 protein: CASSPALSEGRVTEAFF

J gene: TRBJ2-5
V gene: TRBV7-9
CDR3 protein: CASSRELETQYF

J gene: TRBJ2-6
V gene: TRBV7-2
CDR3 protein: CASSLWTPSGANVLTF

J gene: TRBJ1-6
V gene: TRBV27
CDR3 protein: CASTTYNSPLHF

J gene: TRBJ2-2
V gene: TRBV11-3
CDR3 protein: CASSSGLVGTGELFF

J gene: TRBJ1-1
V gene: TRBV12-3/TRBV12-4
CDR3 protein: CASSLVGRVGTEAFF

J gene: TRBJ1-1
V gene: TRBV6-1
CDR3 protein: CASRAQSTGTEAFF

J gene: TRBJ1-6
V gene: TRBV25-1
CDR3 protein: CASSELSGDNSPLHF

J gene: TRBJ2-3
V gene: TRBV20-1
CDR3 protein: CSATRGGDTQYF

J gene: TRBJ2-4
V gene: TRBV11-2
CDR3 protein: CASSLAAGQNIQYF

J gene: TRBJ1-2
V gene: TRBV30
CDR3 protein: CAWTLGSFGYTF

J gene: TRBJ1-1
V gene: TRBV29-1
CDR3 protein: CSVGVRGGTEAFF

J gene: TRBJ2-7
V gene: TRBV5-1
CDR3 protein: CASRAGQAHEQYF

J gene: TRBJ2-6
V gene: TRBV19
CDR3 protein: CASNPRVGGANVLTF

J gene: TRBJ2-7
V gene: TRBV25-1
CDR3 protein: CASSLGWGQTYEQYF

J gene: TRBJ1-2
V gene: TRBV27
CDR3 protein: CASSSHRGTNYGYTF

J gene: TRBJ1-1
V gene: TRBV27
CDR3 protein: CASSFLGTENTEAFF

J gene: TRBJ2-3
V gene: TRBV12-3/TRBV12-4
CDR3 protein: CASNPAGSTDTQYF

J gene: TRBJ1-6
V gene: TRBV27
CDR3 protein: CASHPSGQKNSPLHF

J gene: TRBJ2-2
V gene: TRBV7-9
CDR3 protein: CASSSRVPGTGELFF

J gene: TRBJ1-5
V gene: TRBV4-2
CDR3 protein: CASSQSHRGGQPQHF

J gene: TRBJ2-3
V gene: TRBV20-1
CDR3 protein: CSAPPPGSTDTQYF

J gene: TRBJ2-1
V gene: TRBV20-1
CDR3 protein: CSAIKRLAGDNEQFF

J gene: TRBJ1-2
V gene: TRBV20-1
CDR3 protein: CSAPRGARGYTF

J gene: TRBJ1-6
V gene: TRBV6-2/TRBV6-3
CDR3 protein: CASSYSIVGNSPLHF

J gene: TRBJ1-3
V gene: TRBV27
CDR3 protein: CASSSGTGNTIYF

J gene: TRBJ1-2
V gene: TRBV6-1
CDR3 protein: CASKRTGNSYGYTF

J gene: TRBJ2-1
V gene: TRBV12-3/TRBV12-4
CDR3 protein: CASSWGGLAFNNEQFF

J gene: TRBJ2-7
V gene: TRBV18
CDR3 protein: CASSPRRGLSYEQYF

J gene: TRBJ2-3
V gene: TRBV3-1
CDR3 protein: CASSQDGPGGYLGADTQYF

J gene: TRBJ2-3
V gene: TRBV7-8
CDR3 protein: CASSSGYRGATDTQYF

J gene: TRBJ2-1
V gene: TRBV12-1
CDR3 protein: CASSTRLAGDHNEQFF